This T cell receptor (beta chain) is drawn from a study of CD8+ T cells in alopecia areata. At the level of the study: By percentage of affected scalp area, the severity of treated patients was scored. The study, taken as a whole, reports: Numerous expanded lesional clones remained in scalp and blood during tofacitinib. The presence of one nonresponder keeps the tie between baseline CD8+ expansion and response uncertain.

With 4 bases clipped from V and 9 bases from J, the junction kept 4 bases outside the gene matches. Germline V gene sequence: CDR1 SQVTM, CDR2 ANQGSEA. CDR3 size: 12 residues. Sequencing used cDNA as its template, made by extracting RNA and reverse transcribing it. Sequencing used immunoSEQ multiplex PCR; TCRdb keeps in-frame clones, though not all of them. The sample includes about 180,000 clones, 40% to 55% of them seen just once. This clone was detected only a few times. Its antigen is still unknown. Treatment denoted: oral pan-JAK inhibitor, 5-10 mg twice daily. The source is a human donor with alopecia areata. The sequenced sample was CD8+ T cells sorted from blood, obtained around week 52, from a patient treated with tofacitinib. The V gene is TRBV29-1, the J gene TRBJ2-1, with TRBD1 matching 9 bases. CDR3 DNA: TGCAGCGTTGTACAGGGGGCGAGTGAGCAGTTCTTC. Its translation is CSVVQGASEQFF.